These 11 T cell receptor beta chains originate from one sample sequenced in a study of blood T cell repertoires in COVID-19. Sequencing was performed with immunoSEQ multiplex PCR; in TCRdb, only in-frame clones are kept and a portion is missing. The sample holds under 300,000 clones, around nine tenths seen once. Input material: PBMCs or T cells enriched from blood (not recorded which). The source of these receptors is a woman in her forties or fifties who had recovered from COVID-19.

This clone was detected a few times. V usage is TRBV6-5 and J usage is TRBJ1-5; D perhaps matches TRBD1 (6 bases). The CDR3 is made up of 13 amino acids. Trimming took 6 bases from V and 4 from J, leaving 10 bases between them. CDR1 MNHEY and CDR2 SVGAGI come from the germline V gene. The chain's CDR3 is CASSWTENQPQHF. The CDR3 DNA sequence: TGTGCCAGCAGCTGGACAGAGAATCAGCCCCAGCATTTT.

CDR3: CASSLEGVTRTGYTF. As DNA, the CDR3 is TGTGCCAGCAGCTTAGAGGGGGTAACAAGGACTGGCTACACCTTC. The rearrangement links TRBV7-8 to TRBJ1-2; D might be TRBD1 (6 bases). Trimming left V 1 base short and J 7 bases short, with 16 bases between. CDR1 and CDR2 from the germline V gene are SGHVS and FQNEAQ. The CDR3 consists of 15 residues.

Only a few counts were recorded for this clone. The chain is built from TRBV7-9 and TRBJ1-3; tentatively, D is TRBD1 (5 bases). The germline V and J ends were trimmed by 2 bases and 0 bases, with 8 bases remaining between them. The CDR3 runs to 15 residues. Germline CDR1 SEHNR, CDR2 FQNEAQ (reference sequence). CDR3 region: CASSLKGNSGNTIYF. The DNA of the CDR3 is TGTGCCAGCAGCTTAAAGGGGAACTCTGGAAACACCATATATTTT.

This rearrangement joins TRBV7-9 to TRBJ2-1; a possible D gene is TRBD2 (6 bases). Germline V gene lookup returns CDR1 SEHNR and CDR2 FQNEAQ (reference sequence). Trimming removed 4 bases at V and 6 bases at J, with 10 bases between. The CDR3 runs to 13 residues. CDR3 sequence: CASSSAGGNEQFF. CDR3 in DNA: TGTGCCAGCAGCTCCGCCGGGGGCAATGAGCAGTTCTTC.

The chain employs TRBV2 and TRBJ1-5; TRBD1 matches 9 bases. CDR3 length equals 20 residues. Germline V CDR1 and CDR2: SNHLY, FYNNEI. Trimming cost V 5 bases and J 0 bases; bases outside gene matches: 17. CDR3 protein: CASSHPRSHRGRYSNQPQHF. The CDR3 nucleotides are TGTGCCAGCAGTCATCCGAGGTCCCACAGGGGGCGTTATAGCAATCAGCCCCAGCATTTT.

The chain links TRBV6-5 to TRBJ1-1; D is perhaps TRBD1 (5 bases). CDR1 and CDR2 (germline): MNHEY, SVGAGI. V was clipped by 5 bases and J by 1 base, with 14 bases between them. This CDR3 comprises 15 residues. This chain's CDR3 is CASSRLGPGNTEAFF. The CDR3 region has the DNA TGTGCCAGCAGTAGGCTGGGGCCGGGGAACACTGAAGCTTTCTTT.

The V gene is TRBV28, the J gene TRBJ1-3; TRBD1 is a possible D gene (6 bases). The germline gives CDR1 MDHEN, CDR2 SYDVKM. The CDR3 contains 14 residues. V was cut by 5 bases and J by 8 bases, with 16 bases left in between. The DNA for the CDR3 is TGTGCCAGCAGTAATCAGGGGCAGGCGGACACCATATATTTT. It translates to CASSNQGQADTIYF.

This chain links TRBV18 with TRBJ2-1; 7 bases agree with TRBD2. This CDR3 spans 16 amino acids. From germline, CDR1 is KGHSH and CDR2 LQKENI. The J segment lost 5 bases and the V segment lost 2 bases, leaving 9 bases of the junction unmatched. CDR3 DNA sequence: TGTGCCAGCTCACCAGCTGGCGGGAGAGACCACAATGAGCAGTTCTTC. Translated: CASSPAGGRDHNEQFF.

V is TRBV4-3 and J is TRBJ2-5, with 13 bases identical to TRBD2. V shed 4 bases and J 1 base; nucleotides not matched to a gene: 3. There are 16 residues in the CDR3. The germline gives CDR1 LGHNA, CDR2 YSLEER. The CDR3: CASSPGLAGLQETQYF. The CDR3 coding sequence is TGCGCCAGCAGCCCGGGACTAGCGGGACTCCAAGAGACCCAGTACTTC.

The CDR3 DNA reads as TGTGCCAGCAGCTTACAGACGGGAGCCGTGAAACTGTTTTTT. Amino acids: CASSLQTGAVKLFF. V gene TRBV11-2 combines with J gene TRBJ1-4; no firm D call. The CDR3 loop spans 14 amino acids. Trimming shortened V by 2 bases and J by 11 bases, and 15 bases separated the two germline ends. CDR1 is SGHAT, CDR2 FQNNGV, per germline.

This rearrangement joins TRBV29-1 to TRBJ2-3, with a possible D match to TRBD2 (5 bases). Germline CDR1 reads SQVTM; CDR2 reads ANQGSEA. The length of the CDR3 is 13 residues. Trimming cost V 4 bases and J 6 bases, with 14 bases left between them. The CDR3 DNA follows: TGCAGCGTTGCTAGCACAGAGGCGGATACGCAGTATTTT. As protein: CSVASTEADTQYF.